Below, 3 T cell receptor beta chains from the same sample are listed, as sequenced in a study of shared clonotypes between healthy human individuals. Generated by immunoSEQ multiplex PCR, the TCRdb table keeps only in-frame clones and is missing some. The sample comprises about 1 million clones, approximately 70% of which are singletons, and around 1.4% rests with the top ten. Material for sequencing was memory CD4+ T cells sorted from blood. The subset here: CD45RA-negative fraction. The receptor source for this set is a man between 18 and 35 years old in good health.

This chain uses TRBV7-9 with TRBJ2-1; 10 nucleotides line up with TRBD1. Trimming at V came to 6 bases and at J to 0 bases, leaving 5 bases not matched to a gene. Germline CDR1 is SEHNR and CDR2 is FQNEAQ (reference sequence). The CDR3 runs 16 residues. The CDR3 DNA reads TGTGCCAGCAGTCGTTGGACAGGGGGCTCCTACAATGAGCAGTTCTTC. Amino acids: CASSRWTGGSYNEQFF. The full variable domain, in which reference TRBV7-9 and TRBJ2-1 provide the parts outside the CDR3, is DTGVSQNPRHKITKRGQNVTFRCDPISEHNRLYWYRQTLGQGPEFLTYFQNEAQLEKSRLLSDRFSAERPKGSFSTLEIQRTEQGDSAMYLCASSRWTGGSYNEQFFGPGTRLTVL.

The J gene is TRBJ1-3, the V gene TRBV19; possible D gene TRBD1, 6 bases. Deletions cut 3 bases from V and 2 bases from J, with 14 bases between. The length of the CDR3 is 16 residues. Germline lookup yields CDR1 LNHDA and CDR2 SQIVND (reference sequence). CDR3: CASSMRGGLTGNTIYF. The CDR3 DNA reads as TGTGCCAGTAGTATGAGAGGGGGACTTACTGGAAACACCATATATTTT.

Written as DNA, the CDR3 is TGTGCCAGCAGTTTGGTTAGCGGGAAAAACAATGAGCAGTTCTTC. Protein sequence: CASSLVSGKNNEQFF. V usage is TRBV27 and J usage is TRBJ2-1; 8 nucleotides agree with TRBD2. Trimming took 3 bases from V and 5 from J; bases not matched to a gene: 6. The CDR3 contains 15 residues. Germline loops: CDR1 MNHEY, CDR2 SMNVEV (reference sequence).